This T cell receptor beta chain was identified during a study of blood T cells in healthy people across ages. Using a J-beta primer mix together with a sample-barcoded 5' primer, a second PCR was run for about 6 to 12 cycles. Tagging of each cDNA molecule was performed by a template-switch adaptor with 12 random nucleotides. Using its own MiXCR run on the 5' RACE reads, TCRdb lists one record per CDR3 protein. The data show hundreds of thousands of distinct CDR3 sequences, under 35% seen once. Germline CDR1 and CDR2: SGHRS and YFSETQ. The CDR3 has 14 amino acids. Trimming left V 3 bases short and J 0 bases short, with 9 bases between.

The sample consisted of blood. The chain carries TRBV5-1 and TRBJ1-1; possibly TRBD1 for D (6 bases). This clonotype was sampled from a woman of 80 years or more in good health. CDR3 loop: CASSSDSLNTEAFF. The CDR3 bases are TGCGCCAGCAGCTCGGACAGCCTGAACACTGAAGCTTTCTTT.